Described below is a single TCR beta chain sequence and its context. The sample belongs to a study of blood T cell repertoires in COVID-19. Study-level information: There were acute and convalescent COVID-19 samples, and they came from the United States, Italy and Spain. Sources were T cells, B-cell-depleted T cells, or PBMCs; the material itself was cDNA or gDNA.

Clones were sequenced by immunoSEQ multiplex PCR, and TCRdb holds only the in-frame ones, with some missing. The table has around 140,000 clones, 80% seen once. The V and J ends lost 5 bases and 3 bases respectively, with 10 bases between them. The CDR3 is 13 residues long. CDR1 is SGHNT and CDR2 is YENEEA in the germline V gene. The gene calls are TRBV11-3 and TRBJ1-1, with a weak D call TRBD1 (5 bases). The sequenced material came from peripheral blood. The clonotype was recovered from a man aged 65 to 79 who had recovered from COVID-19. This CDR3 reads CASSKRGDTEAFF. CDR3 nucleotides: TGTGCCAGCAGCAAAAGGGGTGACACTGAAGCTTTCTTT.